This T cell receptor beta chain was captured in a study of T-cell memory formation after mild COVID-19. MiXCR, applied by TCRdb to the 5' RACE reads, yields one record per CDR3 protein. This table holds approximately 350,000 distinct CDR3 sequences, 13% to 15% found once. The germline gives CDR1 MGHRA, CDR2 YSYEKL. V shed 3 bases, J shed 5 bases, and the junction held 11 bases outside the gene matches. The CDR3 runs to 17 residues. This sequence was found in a man between 18 and 35 years old who had mild COVID-19 (a few samples of this study predate the infection). Cell type and time point are not known. Sequencing was carried out using PBMCs or a T cell subset sorted from them (not recorded which). This sequence joins TRBV4-1 and TRBJ2-1, with 9 bases matching TRBD2. The CDR3 reads CASSHHGAGGPNNEQFF. The CDR3 DNA reads TGCGCCAGCAGCCACCACGGGGCGGGGGGGCCGAACAATGAGCAGTTCTTC.